Listed here is a single T cell receptor (beta chain). Antigen unknown. Germline V gene lookup returns CDR1 SGHTA and CDR2 FQGNSA. The V gene lost 5 bases and the J gene lost 5 bases, with 11 bases spanning the gap. This CDR3 has 13 amino acids. The primer mix had 60 Vbeta and 13 Jbeta primers. Authors' processing steps: Unique TCR beta chains totaled 65 million to 95 million in a later count, with roughly 11 million of them shared. Generated by immunoSEQ multiplex PCR, the TCRdb table keeps only in-frame clones and is missing some. V, J and clone size reflect that table, while D and trimming were determined from the DNA. Among more than 150,000 clones listed, around 79% were seen once. These data belong to a study of cytomegalovirus exposure and HLA in healthy donors. Whole-study findings and limits: Later analysis demonstrated an association between a missense DCLRE1C variant and TCR beta V- and J-gene trimming.

Specimen: PBMCs. The origin of this receptor is a girl between 5 and 17 years old in good health and CMV-seropositive. This sequence joins TRBV7-2 and TRBJ2-3, with a weak D call TRBD2 (5 bases). The CDR3, as DNA: TGTGCCAGCAGCCCCGCCCGGGGAGATACGCAGTATTTT. Its translation is CASSPARGDTQYF.